This T cell receptor (beta chain) was sequenced for a study of cytomegalovirus exposure and HLA in healthy donors. PCR amplification relied on 60 Vbeta primers (plus 13 Jbeta primers). The protocol was immunoSEQ multiplex PCR, while the TCRdb copy is restricted to in-frame clones and leaves out a portion. Among over 150,000 clones, approximately 84% were seen once, and the ten largest hold 4.8%. V was pared by 3 bases and J by 8 bases, with 7 bases between. CDR1 SNHLY and CDR2 FYNNEI come from the germline V gene. The CDR3 is 11 amino acids. The receptor was isolated from a girl under 18 in good health and CMV-seropositive. The sequenced material came from PBMCs. The rearrangement links TRBV2 to TRBJ1-2; D remains unclear. CDR3 protein: CASSDRRGYTF. The CDR3 DNA is TGTGCCAGCAGTGATCGCAGGGGCTACACCTTC.